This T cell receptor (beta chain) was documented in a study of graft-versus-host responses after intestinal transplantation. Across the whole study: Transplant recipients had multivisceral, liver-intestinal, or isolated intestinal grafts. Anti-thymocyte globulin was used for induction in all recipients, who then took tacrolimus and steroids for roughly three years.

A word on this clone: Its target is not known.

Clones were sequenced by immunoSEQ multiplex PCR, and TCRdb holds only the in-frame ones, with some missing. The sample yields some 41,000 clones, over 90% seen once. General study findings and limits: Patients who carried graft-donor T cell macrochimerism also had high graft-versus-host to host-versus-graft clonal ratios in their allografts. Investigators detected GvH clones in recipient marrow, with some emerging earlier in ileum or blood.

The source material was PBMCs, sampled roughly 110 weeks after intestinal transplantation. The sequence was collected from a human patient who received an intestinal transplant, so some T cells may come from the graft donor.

The CDR3 is CASSRGAVPGGGNTIYF. The CDR3 region has the DNA TGTGCCAGCAGCCGGGGAGCGGTCCCTGGAGGTGGAAACACCATATATTTT. This chain links TRBV5-4 with TRBJ1-3; D is unresolved. This CDR3 region has 17 residues. In germline, CDR1 is SGHNT, CDR2 YYREEE (reference sequence). The ends were cut back, 4 bases at V and 3 bases at J, with 20 bases in the middle. The variable domain in full, with the rest retrieved from reference TRBV5-4 and TRBJ1-3, is ETGVTQSPTHLIKTRGQQVTLRCSSQSGHNTVSWYQQALGQGPQFIFQYYREEENGRGNFPPRFSGLQFPNYSSELNVNALELDDSALYLCASSRGAVPGGGNTIYFGEGSWLTVV.